The TCR beta chain under discussion was sequenced for a study of molecular identifiers for immune sequencing clone quantification. TCRdb fed the PCR reads into MiXCR, producing one record per CDR3 protein. The sample lists about 320,000 distinct CDR3 sequences, about a fifth occurring once. This clonotype was counted many times. Material for sequencing was naive CD8+ T cells from blood, with Jurkat cell RNA spiked in. Subset in this sample: FACS-sorted CD8+CD4-CCR7+CD45RA+ naive T cells. This TCR was sampled from a human donor in good health. Some libraries in this study had Jurkat cell RNA spiked in.

Here the CDR3 reads CATSRDRVSSYEQYF. The CDR3 bases are TGTGCCACCAGCAGAGATCGAGTCAGCTCCTACGAGCAGTACTTC. The chain uses TRBV15 and TRBJ2-7; D is unresolved. The CDR3 covers 15 residues. Germline V gene sequence: CDR1 LNHNV, CDR2 YYDKDF (reference sequence). Trimming cost V 0 bases and J 0 bases, with 9 bases left between them. The whole variable domain, remainder taken from reference TRBV15 and TRBJ2-7, is DAMVIQNPRYQVTQFGKPVTLSCSQTLNHNVMYWYQQKSSQAPKLLFHYYDKDFNNEADTPDNFQSRRPNTSFCFLDIRSPGLGDTAMYLCATSRDRVSSYEQYFGPGTRLTVT.